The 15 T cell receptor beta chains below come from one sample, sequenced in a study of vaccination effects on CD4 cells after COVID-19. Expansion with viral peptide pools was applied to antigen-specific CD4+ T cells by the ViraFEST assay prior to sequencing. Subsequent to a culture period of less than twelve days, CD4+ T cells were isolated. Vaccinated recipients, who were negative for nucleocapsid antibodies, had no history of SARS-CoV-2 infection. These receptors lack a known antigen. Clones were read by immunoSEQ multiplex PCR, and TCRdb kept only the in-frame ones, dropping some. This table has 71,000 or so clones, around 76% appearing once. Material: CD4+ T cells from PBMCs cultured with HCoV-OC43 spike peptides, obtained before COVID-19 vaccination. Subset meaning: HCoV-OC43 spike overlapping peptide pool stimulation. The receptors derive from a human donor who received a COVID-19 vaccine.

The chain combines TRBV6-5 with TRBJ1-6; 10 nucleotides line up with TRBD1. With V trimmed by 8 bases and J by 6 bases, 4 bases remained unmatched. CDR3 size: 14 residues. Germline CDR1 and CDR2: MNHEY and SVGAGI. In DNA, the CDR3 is TGTGCCAGCCGACAGGGGGCTCTTAATTCACCCCTCCACTTT. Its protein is CASRQGALNSPLHF.

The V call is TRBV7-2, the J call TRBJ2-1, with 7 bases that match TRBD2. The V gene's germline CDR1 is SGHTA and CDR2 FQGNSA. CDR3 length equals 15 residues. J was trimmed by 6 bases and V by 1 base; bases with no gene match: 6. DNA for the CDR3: TGTGCCAGCAGCTTAGTGGGGACTAATGGCAATGAGCAGTTCTTC. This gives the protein CASSLVGTNGNEQFF.

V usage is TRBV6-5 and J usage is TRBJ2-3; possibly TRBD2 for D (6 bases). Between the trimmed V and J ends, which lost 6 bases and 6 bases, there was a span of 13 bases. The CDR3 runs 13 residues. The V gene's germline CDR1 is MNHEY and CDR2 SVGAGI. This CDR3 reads CASRGGGSDTQYF. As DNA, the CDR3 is TGTGCCAGCAGGGGGGGAGGTTCGGATACGCAGTATTTT.

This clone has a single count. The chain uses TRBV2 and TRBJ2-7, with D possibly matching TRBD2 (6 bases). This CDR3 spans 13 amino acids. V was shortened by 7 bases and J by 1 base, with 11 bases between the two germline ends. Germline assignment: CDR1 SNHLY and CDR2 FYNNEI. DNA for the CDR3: TGTGCCAGCACCCGGGACTCTTCCTACGAGCAGTACGTC. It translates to CASTRDSSYEQYV.

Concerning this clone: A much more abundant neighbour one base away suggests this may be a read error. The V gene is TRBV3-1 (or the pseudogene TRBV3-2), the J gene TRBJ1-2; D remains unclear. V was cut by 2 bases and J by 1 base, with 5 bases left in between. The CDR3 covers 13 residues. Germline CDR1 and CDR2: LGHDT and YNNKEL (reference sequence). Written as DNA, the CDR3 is TGTGCCAGCAGCCAATCAAGTAACTATGGCTACACCTTC. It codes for CASSQSSNYGYTF.

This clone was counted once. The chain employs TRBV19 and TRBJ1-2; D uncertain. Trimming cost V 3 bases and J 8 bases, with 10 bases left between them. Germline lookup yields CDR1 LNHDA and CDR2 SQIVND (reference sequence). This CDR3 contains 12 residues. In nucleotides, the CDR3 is TGTGCCAGTAGTATTAGGACTTTGGGCTACACCTTC. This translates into CASSIRTLGYTF.

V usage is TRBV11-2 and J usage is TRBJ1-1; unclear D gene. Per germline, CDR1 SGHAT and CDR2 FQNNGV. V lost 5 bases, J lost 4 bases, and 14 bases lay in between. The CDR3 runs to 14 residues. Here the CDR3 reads CASSQTGGITEAFF. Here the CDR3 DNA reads TGTGCCAGCAGCCAGACGGGCGGGATCACTGAAGCTTTCTTT.

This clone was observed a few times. CDR3: CATSDLTRGYGYTF. CDR3 DNA: TGTGCCACCAGTGATTTGACAAGGGGCTATGGCTACACCTTC. The chain couples TRBV24-1 to TRBJ1-2, with D possibly matching TRBD1 (5 bases). The CDR3 length is 14 residues. The germline V gene has CDR1 KGHDR and CDR2 SFDVKD. Trimming took off 0 bases at V and 4 bases at J, with 8 bases between the two ends.

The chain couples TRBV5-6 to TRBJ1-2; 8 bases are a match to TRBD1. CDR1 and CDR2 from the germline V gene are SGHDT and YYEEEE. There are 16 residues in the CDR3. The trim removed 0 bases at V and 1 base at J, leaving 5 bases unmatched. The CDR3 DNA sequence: TGTGCCAGCAGCTTGGGGGCAGGGGGCCTTAACTATGGCTACACCTTC. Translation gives CASSLGAGGLNYGYTF.

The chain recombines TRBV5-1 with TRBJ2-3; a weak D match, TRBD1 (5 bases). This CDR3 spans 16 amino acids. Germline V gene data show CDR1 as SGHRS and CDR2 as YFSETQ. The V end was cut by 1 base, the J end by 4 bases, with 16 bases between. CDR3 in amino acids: CASSLSPDQGADTQYF. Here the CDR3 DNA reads TGCGCCAGCAGCTTGAGTCCCGACCAGGGCGCAGATACGCAGTATTTT.

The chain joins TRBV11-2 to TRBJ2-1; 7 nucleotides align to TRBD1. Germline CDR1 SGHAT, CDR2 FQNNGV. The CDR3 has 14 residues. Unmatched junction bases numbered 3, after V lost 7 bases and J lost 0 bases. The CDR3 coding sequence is TGTGCCAGCAACCGACAGGGCTCCTACAATGAGCAGTTCTTC. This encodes CASNRQGSYNEQFF.

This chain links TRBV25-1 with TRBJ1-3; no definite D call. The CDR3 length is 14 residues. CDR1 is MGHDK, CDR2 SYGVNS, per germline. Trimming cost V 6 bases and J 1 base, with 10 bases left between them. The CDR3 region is CASRAESSGNTIYF. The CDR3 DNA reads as TGTGCCAGCAGGGCAGAGTCATCTGGAAACACCATATATTTT.

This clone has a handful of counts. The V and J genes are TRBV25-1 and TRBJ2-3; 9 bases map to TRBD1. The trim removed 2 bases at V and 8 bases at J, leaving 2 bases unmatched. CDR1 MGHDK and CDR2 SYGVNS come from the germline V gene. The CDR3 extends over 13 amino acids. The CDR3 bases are TGTGCCAGCAGTGAACGACAGGGGGGTACGCAGTATTTT. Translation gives CASSERQGGTQYF.

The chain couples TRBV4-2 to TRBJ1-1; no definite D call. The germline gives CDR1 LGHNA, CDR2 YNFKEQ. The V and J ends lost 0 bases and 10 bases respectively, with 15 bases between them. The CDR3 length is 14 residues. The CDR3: CASSQDSTAVGAFF. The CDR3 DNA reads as TGTGCCAGCAGCCAAGATTCGACGGCCGTAGGAGCTTTCTTT.

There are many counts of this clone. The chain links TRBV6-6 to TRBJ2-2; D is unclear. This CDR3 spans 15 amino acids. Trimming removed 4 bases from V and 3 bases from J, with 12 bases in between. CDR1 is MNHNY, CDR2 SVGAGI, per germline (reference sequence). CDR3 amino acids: CASSWPFEDTGELFF. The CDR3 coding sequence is TGTGCCAGCAGTTGGCCCTTTGAGGACACCGGGGAGCTGTTTTTT.